These 29 T cell receptor beta chains were all obtained from the same sample, sequenced in a study of T cells in Graves' hyperthyroidism and ophthalmopathy. RNA transcripts served as the template for amplifying TCR beta CDR3 regions. HTBI primers were used for first-round RT-PCR of the TCR CDR3. TCRdb called the multiplex PCR reads again in MiXCR, with one record for every CDR3 protein. The profile covers roughly 150,000 distinct CDR3 sequences, with about a tenth appearing a single time and roughly a fifth taken by the ten largest. Sequencing input: blood. These receptors came from a woman aged 18-30 years with Graves' hyperthyroidism that later progressed to Graves' ophthalmopathy.

This clonotype was seen repeatedly, ten times or more. J is TRBJ2-7 and V is TRBV19; the match to TRBD1 covers 10 bases. Germline V gene data show CDR1 as LNHDA and CDR2 as SQIVND (reference sequence). The CDR3 is made up of 15 amino acids. V lost 5 bases, J lost 4 bases, and 8 bases stayed unmatched. CDR3 coding DNA: TGTGCCAGTAGTTCCGGGACAGGGGTCTTTTACGAGCAGTACTTC. Translation gives CASSSGTGVFYEQYF. Filled out from reference TRBV19 and TRBJ2-7, the complete variable domain reads DGGITQSPKYLFRKEGQNVTLSCEQNLNHDAMYWYRQDPGQGLRLIYYSQIVNDFQKGDIAEGYSVSREKKESFPLTVTSAQKNPTAFYLCASSSGTGVFYEQYFGPGTRLTVT.

This clonotype was found many times. The chain employs TRBV7-2 and TRBJ1-2; 8 bases are a match to TRBD1. Germline assignment: CDR1 SGHTA and CDR2 FQGNSA. The CDR3 is 12 amino acids. V lost 7 bases and J lost 8; bases outside the gene matches: 6. The CDR3 bases are TGTGCCAGCAACCTACAGGGGGGCGGCTACACCTTC. The encoded protein is CASNLQGGGYTF. Combining the CDR3 with reference TRBV7-2 and TRBJ1-2 gives the whole variable domain GAGVSQSPSNKVTEKGKDVELRCDPISGHTALYWYRQSLGQGLEFLIYFQGNSAPDKSGLPSDRFSAERTGGSVSTLTIQRTQQEDSAVYLCASNLQGGGYTFGSGTRLTVV.

In its sample, this clonotype was seen many times. The chain joins TRBV9 to TRBJ1-1; the D gene is possibly TRBD1 (5 bases). V gave up 6 bases and J gave up 6 bases, with 21 bases separating them. CDR1 and CDR2 (germline): SGDLS, YYNGEE. There are 15 residues in the CDR3. The CDR3 loop reads CASTPHGGDSAEAFF. Written as DNA, the CDR3 is TGTGCCAGCACCCCCCACGGGGGGGATAGCGCTGAAGCTTTCTTT.

In its sample, this clonotype was seen many times. The rearrangement joins TRBV14 to TRBJ2-1, with D unclear. The CDR3 runs 15 residues. In germline, CDR1 is SGHDN, CDR2 FVKESK. Trimming shortened V by 1 base and J by 1 base, and 8 bases separated the two germline ends. The CDR3 region is CASSQVRQSYNEQFF. CDR3 DNA sequence: TGTGCCAGCAGCCAAGTAAGGCAGTCCTACAATGAGCAGTTCTTC.

The sample holds many counts of this clonotype. The chain recombines TRBV7-8 with TRBJ2-2; no definite D call. The CDR3 totals 13 residues. With 1 base removed from V and 5 bases from J, the gap between germline ends came to 5 bases. The germline V gene encodes CDR1 SGHVS and CDR2 FQNEAQ. The CDR3 DNA sequence: TGTGCCAGCAGCTTAGGGCATACCGGGGAGCTGTTTTTT. This translates into CASSLGHTGELFF.

CDR3 residues: CSARPPGTANEKLFF. As DNA, the CDR3 is TGCAGTGCTAGACCACCCGGGACTGCGAATGAAAAACTGTTTTTT. This chain links TRBV20-1 with TRBJ1-4, with D perhaps matching TRBD1 (5 bases). There are 15 residues in the CDR3. CDR1 and CDR2 from the germline V gene are DFQATT and SNEGSKA (reference sequence). Trimming took off 2 bases at V and 5 bases at J, with 15 bases between the two ends.

This clonotype was detected many times. This chain's CDR3 is CSASWATLGNNQPQHF. The CDR3 nucleotides read TGCAGTGCTAGCTGGGCAACGCTGGGCAACAATCAGCCCCAGCATTTT. The V gene is TRBV20-1, the J gene TRBJ1-5; no clear D gene. The CDR3 runs to 16 residues. V lost 3 bases, J lost 3 bases, and 18 bases lay in between. Germline assignment: CDR1 DFQATT and CDR2 SNEGSKA (reference sequence).

The sample holds a few counts of this clonotype. The rearrangement joins TRBV3-1 to TRBJ2-3, with TRBD2 matching 8 bases. This CDR3 is built from 15 residues. Per germline, CDR1 LGHDT and CDR2 YNNKEL (reference sequence). V was pared by 5 bases and J by 1 base, with 5 bases of the junction left unmatched. The CDR3 nucleotides are TGTGCCAGCAGCTCTGAGACTAGCGGCACAGATACGCAGTATTTT. Amino acid sequence: CASSSETSGTDTQYF.

Details on this clonotype: One junction end does not reproduce the germline sequence, and a read error may be involved. The rearrangement joins TRBV2 to TRBJ2-1, with D perhaps matching TRBD1 or TRBD2 (5 bases each). Germline CDR1 SNHLY, CDR2 FYNNEI. The CDR3 is 12 residues long. The DNA of the CDR3 is TGTGCCAGCAAGGGGAGCTACAATGAGCAGCTCTTC. This translates into CASKGSYNEQLF.

The V and J genes are TRBV4-2 and TRBJ2-1; TRBD2 agrees at 9 bases. After removal of 4 bases from V and 7 bases from J, the junction contained 11 bases not matched to a gene. The CDR3 extends over 16 amino acids. Germline V gene sequence: CDR1 LGHNA, CDR2 YNFKEQ. CDR3 in amino acids: CASSPGRAGGMNEQFF. CDR3 nucleotide sequence: TGTGCCAGCAGCCCCGGAAGAGCGGGGGGCATGAATGAGCAGTTCTTC.

The chain couples TRBV4-2 to TRBJ2-5; TRBD2 is a possible D gene (6 bases). This CDR3 has 15 amino acids. Germline assignment: CDR1 LGHNA and CDR2 YNFKEQ. Trimming pared 3 bases from V and 7 bases from J, leaving 18 bases between. The CDR3 region is CASSHPVERARTQYF. The CDR3 bases are TGTGCCAGCAGCCACCCCGTAGAGCGGGCGCGGACCCAGTACTTC.

This clonotype was counted ten times or more. V is TRBV30 and J is TRBJ2-1, with no clear D. V was clipped by 2 bases and J by 4 bases, with 9 bases between them. Germline-derived CDR1 and CDR2 are GTSNPN and SVGIG (reference sequence). The CDR3 has 13 residues. The DNA for the CDR3 is TGTGCCTGGAGTCCCGGGCATTACAATGAGCAGTTCTTC. Translated: CAWSPGHYNEQFF.

This clonotype has at least ten counts. The chain joins TRBV27 to TRBJ1-6; no firm D call. Trimming took 5 bases from V and 14 from J, leaving 10 bases between them. The CDR3 is 11 residues long. CDR1 and CDR2 (germline): MNHEY, SMNVEV (reference sequence). The CDR3 nucleotides are TGTGCCAGCAGTCCAGGATTAACCCTCCACTTT. It translates to CASSPGLTLHF.

Ten or more counts support this clonotype. The V call is TRBV2, the J call TRBJ2-6; TRBD1 is a possible D gene (6 bases). Germline V CDR1 and CDR2: SNHLY, FYNNEI. This CDR3 contains 15 residues. Trimming left V 4 bases short and J 0 bases short, with 7 bases between. DNA for the CDR3: TGTGCCAGCAGTGTGGACAGCTCTGGGGCCAACGTCCTGACTTTC. It is translated as CASSVDSSGANVLTF.

This clonotype has more than one count but fewer than ten. This rearrangement joins TRBV4-2 to TRBJ2-7; D is uncertain. V shed 0 bases and J shed 1 base, with 13 bases lying between them. Per germline, CDR1 LGHNA and CDR2 YNFKEQ. This CDR3 is 16 amino acids long. Here the CDR3 DNA reads TGTGCCAGCAGCCAAGAAGATCAGGAACATTCCTACGAGCAGTACTTC. Its protein is CASSQEDQEHSYEQYF.

This clonotype has more than one count but fewer than ten. The rearrangement uses TRBV28 and TRBJ2-5; perhaps D is TRBD1 or TRBD2 (6 bases each). This CDR3 has 13 amino acids. Germline V gives CDR1 MDHEN, CDR2 SYDVKM. Trimming left V 5 bases short and J 5 bases short, with 12 bases between. The CDR3 loop reads CASSPRGRETQYF. The CDR3, as DNA: TGTGCCAGCAGTCCTCGGGGGCGCGAGACCCAGTACTTC.

The chain is built from TRBV4-2 and TRBJ2-2, with 12 bases lining up with TRBD2. J lost 3 bases, V lost 4 bases, and 6 bases had no gene match. Germline loops: CDR1 LGHNA, CDR2 YNFKEQ. There are 17 residues in the CDR3. CDR3 loop: CASSRTSGKSDTGELFF. The CDR3 coding sequence is TGTGCCAGCAGCCGGACTAGCGGGAAAAGCGACACCGGGGAGCTGTTTTTT.

This clonotype was counted at least ten times. The chain recombines TRBV10-1 with TRBJ1-4; no clear D. This CDR3 region has 14 residues. V lost 7 bases and J 7 bases, leaving 16 bases between the germline ends. Germline V gives CDR1 WNHNN, CDR2 SYGVQD (reference sequence). The CDR3 region is CASTLIEAGEKLFF. The DNA of the CDR3 is TGCGCCAGCACTCTCATCGAGGCAGGTGAAAAACTGTTTTTT.

This clonotype occurred many times. The chain is built from TRBV19 and TRBJ2-3; 7 nucleotides align to TRBD2. Germline V gives CDR1 LNHDA, CDR2 SQIVND (reference sequence). This CDR3 contains 14 residues. V dropped 6 bases and J dropped 4; count of bases not matched to a gene: 7. CDR3 in DNA: TGTGCCAGTAGAGGAGCGGGGAGGTCAGATACGCAGTATTTT. Protein product: CASRGAGRSDTQYF.

This clonotype was seen at least ten times. J is TRBJ2-7 and V is TRBV19; D perhaps matches TRBD2 (5 bases). The length of the CDR3 is 16 residues. Germline V gene sequence: CDR1 LNHDA, CDR2 SQIVND (reference sequence). V dropped 4 bases and J dropped 4 bases, with 20 bases sitting between them. CDR3 nucleotides: TGTGCCAGTAGTACCCTCGGTGGGAGCCTCTATTACGAGCAGTACTTC. Translated: CASSTLGGSLYYEQYF.

This clonotype was observed many times. The CDR3 region has the DNA TGTGCCAGCGCCCTCAAGGAAGGAGGGTTCCCTGTAGCTTTCTTT. Translating gives CASALKEGGFPVAFF. The V gene is TRBV5-5, the J gene TRBJ1-1; D uncertain. Trimming took 7 bases from V and 10 from J, leaving 26 bases between them. The germline V gene encodes CDR1 SGHKS and CDR2 YYEKEE (reference sequence). CDR3 size: 15 residues.

This clonotype was counted many times. The chain is built from TRBV27 and TRBJ2-1, with no clear D. From germline, CDR1 is MNHEY and CDR2 SMNVEV (reference sequence). The CDR3 spans 15 residues. Trimming stripped 1 base from V and 0 bases from J, with 7 bases between. The CDR3 coding sequence is TGTGCCAGCAGTTTATTAATCAGCTCCTACAATGAGCAGTTCTTC. Its protein is CASSLLISSYNEQFF.

This clonotype has a count of ten or more. The gene calls are TRBV28 and TRBJ2-3, with D possibly being TRBD1 (6 bases). Trimming shortened V by 7 bases and J by 0 bases, and 23 bases separated the two germline ends. This CDR3 region has 18 residues. Germline CDR1 and CDR2: MDHEN and SYDVKM. CDR3 sequence: CASTSGAVIFLSTDTQYF. The CDR3 region has the DNA TGTGCCAGCACTTCAGGGGCCGTTATTTTCCTAAGCACAGATACGCAGTATTTT.

This clonotype was observed many times. This rearrangement joins TRBV30 to TRBJ2-1; D is uncertain. CDR3 length equals 15 residues. The V end lost 2 bases, the J end lost 0 bases, and 11 bases lay between the germline ends. Germline assignment: CDR1 GTSNPN and CDR2 SVGIG (reference sequence). CDR3 amino acids: CAWSWKRSSYNEQFF. CDR3 DNA: TGTGCCTGGAGTTGGAAGCGTAGCTCCTACAATGAGCAGTTCTTC.

This clonotype was recorded at least ten times. The chain combines TRBV6-6 with TRBJ2-4; D gene uncertain. Per the germline V gene, CDR1 is MNHNY and CDR2 is SVGAGI (reference sequence). With 1 base removed from V and 7 bases from J, the gap between germline ends came to 14 bases. The length of the CDR3 is 15 residues. The CDR3 DNA reads TGTGCCAGCAGTTACTTAGGCAACCAGAGGAACATTCAGTACTTC. This translates into CASSYLGNQRNIQYF.

This clonotype was detected ten times or more. The chain joins TRBV6-1 to TRBJ1-1; unclear D gene. V was shortened by 1 base and J by 2 bases, with 8 bases between the two germline ends. Germline assignment: CDR1 MNHNS and CDR2 SASEGT. The CDR3 contains 14 residues. Here the CDR3 reads CASSEVFTNTEAFF. The CDR3 nucleotides read TGTGCCAGCAGTGAAGTTTTCACCAACACTGAAGCTTTCTTT.

The chain carries TRBV20-1 and TRBJ2-5, with D perhaps matching TRBD2 (6 bases). The CDR3 totals 13 residues. Trimming left V 5 bases short and J 5 bases short, with 15 bases between. Per germline, CDR1 DFQATT and CDR2 SNEGSKA (reference sequence). CDR3 in amino acids: CSADTSRQETQYF. CDR3 sequence (DNA): TGCAGTGCTGATACTAGCCGCCAGGAGACCCAGTACTTC.

The V gene is TRBV4-1, the J gene TRBJ2-7; possible D gene TRBD2, 6 bases. The V gene's germline CDR1 is MGHRA and CDR2 YSYEKL. The CDR3 covers 15 residues. The V end lost 4 bases, the J end lost 3 bases, and 16 bases lay between the germline ends. The DNA for the CDR3 is TGCGCCAGCAGCCCCGGGACTTCCCTCTTCTACGAGCAGTACTTC. This translates into CASSPGTSLFYEQYF.

This clonotype was detected ten times or more. V and J are TRBV5-1 and TRBJ1-1; no clear D gene. The CDR3 extends over 12 amino acids. The germline V and J ends were trimmed by 2 bases and 6 bases, with 8 bases remaining between them. CDR1 SGHRS and CDR2 YFSETQ come from the germline V gene. CDR3: CASSFRGAEAFF. The CDR3, as DNA: TGCGCCAGCAGCTTCCGTGGAGCTGAAGCTTTCTTT.